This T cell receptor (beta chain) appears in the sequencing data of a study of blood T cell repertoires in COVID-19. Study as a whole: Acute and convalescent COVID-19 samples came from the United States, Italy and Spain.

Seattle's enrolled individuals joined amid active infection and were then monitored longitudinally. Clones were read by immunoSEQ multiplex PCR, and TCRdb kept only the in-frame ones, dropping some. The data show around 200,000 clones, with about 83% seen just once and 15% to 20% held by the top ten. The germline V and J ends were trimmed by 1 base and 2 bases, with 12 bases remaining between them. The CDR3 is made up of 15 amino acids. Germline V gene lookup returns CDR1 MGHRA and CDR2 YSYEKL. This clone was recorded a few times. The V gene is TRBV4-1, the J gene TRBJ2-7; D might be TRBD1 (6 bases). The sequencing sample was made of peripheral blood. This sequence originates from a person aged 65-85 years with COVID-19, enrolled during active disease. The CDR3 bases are TGCGCCAGCAGCCAAGGGGGGCTTAGACCCTACGAGCAGTACTTC. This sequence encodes CASSQGGLRPYEQYF.